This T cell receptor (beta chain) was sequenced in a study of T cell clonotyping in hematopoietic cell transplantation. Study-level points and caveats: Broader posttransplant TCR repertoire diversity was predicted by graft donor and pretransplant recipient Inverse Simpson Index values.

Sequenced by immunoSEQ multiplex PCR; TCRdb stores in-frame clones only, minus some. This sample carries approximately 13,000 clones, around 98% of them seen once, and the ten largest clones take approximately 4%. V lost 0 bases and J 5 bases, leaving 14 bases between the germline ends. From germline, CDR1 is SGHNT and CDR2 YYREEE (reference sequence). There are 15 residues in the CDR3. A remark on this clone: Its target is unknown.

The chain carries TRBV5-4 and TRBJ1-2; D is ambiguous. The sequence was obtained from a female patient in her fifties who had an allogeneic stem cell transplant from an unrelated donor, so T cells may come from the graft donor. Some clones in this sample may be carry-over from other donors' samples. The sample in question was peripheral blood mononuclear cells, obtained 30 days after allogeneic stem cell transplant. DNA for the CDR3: TGTGCCAGCAGCTTGGGCCCCGCGGCGGGGTATGGCTACACCTTC. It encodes CASSLGPAAGYGYTF.